Included here is one T cell receptor beta chain sequence, with context. The method was immunoSEQ multiplex PCR; TCRdb's version includes in-frame clones alone and lacks a portion of them. The sample has about 78,000 clones, roughly 92% seen once. Looked up from germline, CDR1 is SGHKS and CDR2 is YYEKEE (reference sequence). Trimming at V came to 2 bases and at J to 3 bases, leaving 5 bases not matched to a gene. This CDR3 spans 14 amino acids. The data were obtained in a study of OX40 agonist ivuxolimab in advanced cancers. Sequenced here: CD4+ or CD8+ T cells sorted from blood, sampled in a trial of the OX40 agonist ivuxolimab. The V call is TRBV5-5, the J call TRBJ2-7, with 7 bases that match TRBD1. This TCR derives from an adult with an advanced solid tumor such as melanoma, head and neck, liver or kidney cancer. CDR3 loop: CASSFQQGVYEQYF. The CDR3 DNA sequence: TGTGCCAGCAGCTTCCAGCAGGGGGTCTACGAGCAGTACTTC.